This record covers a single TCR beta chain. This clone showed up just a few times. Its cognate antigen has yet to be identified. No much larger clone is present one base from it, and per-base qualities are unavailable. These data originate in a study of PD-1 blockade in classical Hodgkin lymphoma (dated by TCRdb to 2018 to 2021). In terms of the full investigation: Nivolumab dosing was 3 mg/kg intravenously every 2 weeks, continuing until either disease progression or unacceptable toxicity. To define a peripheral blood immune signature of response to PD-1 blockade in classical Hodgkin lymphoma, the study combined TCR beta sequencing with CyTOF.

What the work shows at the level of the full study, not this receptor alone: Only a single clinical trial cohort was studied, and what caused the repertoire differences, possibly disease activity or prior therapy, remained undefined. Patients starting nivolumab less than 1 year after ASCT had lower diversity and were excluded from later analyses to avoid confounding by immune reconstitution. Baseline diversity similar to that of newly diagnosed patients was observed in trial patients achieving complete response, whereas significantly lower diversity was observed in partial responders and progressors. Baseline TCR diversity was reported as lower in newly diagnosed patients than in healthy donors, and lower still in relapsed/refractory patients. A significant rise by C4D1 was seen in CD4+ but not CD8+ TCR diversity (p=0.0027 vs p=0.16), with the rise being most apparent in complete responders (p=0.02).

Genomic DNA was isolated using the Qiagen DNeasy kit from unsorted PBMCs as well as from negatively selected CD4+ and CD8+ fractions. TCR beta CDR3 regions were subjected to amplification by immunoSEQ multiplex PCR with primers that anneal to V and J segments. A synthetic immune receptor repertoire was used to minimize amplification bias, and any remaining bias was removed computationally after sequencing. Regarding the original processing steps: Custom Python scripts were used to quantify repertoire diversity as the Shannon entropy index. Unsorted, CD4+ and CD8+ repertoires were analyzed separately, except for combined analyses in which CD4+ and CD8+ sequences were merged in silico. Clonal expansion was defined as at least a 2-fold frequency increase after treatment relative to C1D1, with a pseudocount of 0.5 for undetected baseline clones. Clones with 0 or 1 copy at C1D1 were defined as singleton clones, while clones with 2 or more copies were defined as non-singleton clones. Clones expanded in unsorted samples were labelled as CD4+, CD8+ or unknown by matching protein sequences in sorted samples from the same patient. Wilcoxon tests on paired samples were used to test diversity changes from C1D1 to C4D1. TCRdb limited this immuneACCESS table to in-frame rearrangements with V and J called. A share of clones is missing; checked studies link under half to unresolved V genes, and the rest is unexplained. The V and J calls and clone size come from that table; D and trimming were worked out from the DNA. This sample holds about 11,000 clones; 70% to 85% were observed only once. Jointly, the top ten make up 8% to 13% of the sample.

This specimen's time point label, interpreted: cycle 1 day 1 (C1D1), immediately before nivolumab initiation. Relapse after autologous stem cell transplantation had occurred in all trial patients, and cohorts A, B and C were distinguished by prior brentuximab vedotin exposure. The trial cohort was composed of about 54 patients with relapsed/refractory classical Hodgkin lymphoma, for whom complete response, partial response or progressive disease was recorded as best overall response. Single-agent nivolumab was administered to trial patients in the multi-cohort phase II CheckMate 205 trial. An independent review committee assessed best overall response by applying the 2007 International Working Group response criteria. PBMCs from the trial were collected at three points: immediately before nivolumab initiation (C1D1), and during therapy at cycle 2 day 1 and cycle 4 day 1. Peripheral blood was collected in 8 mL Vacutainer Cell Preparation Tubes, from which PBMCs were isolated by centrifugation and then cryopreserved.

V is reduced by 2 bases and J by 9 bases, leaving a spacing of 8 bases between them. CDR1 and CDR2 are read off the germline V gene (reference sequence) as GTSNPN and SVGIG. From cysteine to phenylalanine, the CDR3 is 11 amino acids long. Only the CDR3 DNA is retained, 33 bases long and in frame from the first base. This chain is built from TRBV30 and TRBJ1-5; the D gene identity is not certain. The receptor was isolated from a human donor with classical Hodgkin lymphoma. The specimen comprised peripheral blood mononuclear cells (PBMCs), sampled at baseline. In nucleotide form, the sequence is TGTGCCTGGAGTAAGTTTGGGCCCCAGCATTTT. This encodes CAWSKFGPQHF.